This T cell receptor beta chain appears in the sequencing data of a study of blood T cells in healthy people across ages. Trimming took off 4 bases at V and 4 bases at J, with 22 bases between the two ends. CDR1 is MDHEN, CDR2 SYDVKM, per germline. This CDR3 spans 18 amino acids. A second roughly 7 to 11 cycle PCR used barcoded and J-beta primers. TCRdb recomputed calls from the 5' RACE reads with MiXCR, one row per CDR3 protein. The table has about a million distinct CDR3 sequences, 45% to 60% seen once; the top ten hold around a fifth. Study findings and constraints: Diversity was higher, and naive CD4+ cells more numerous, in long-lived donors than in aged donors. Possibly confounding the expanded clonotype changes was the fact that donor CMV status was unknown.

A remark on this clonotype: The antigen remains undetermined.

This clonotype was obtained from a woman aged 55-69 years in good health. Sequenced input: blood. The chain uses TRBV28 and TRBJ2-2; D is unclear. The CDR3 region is CASSSPWAHRKVTGELFF. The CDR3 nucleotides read TGTGCCAGCAGTTCCCCCTGGGCTCACCGAAAAGTCACCGGGGAGCTGTTTTTT.